This T cell receptor beta chain was observed in a study of blood T cell repertoires in COVID-19. Overall study: T cells, B-cell-depleted T cells, or PBMCs provided the cDNA or gDNA that served as material.

Original methodology: Estimated nucleated cell counts came from reference gene primer amplification. The protocol was immunoSEQ multiplex PCR, while the TCRdb copy is restricted to in-frame clones and leaves out a portion. V and J calls plus clone size are reproduced from that table; the DNA served to infer D and trimming. Of 250,000 to 300,000 clones listed, 85% to 90% are singletons. This CDR3 region has 14 residues. CDR1 and CDR2 from the germline V gene are SNHLY and FYNNEI. Trimming took 7 bases from V and 2 from J; bases not matched to a gene: 4. All enrollees were roughly 18 to 100 years old and from 25 or so US areas. Cohorts were determined from participant-reported clinical history.

The rearrangement joins TRBV2 to TRBJ2-2, with TRBD1 matching 7 bases. This receptor was taken from a man between 18 and 29 years old who had recovered from COVID-19. Sequenced input: PBMCs or T cells enriched from blood (not recorded which). This CDR3 reads CASMRQGNTGELFF. The CDR3 DNA reads TGTGCCAGCATGAGACAGGGTAACACCGGGGAGCTGTTTTTT.